A selection of T cell receptor beta chains follows, all from one sample in a study of cytotoxic CD8 clonotypes in ibrutinib-treated CLL. The assay was immunoSEQ multiplex PCR, and TCRdb's table has in-frame clones only and misses some. The table includes some 200,000 clones, 75% to 80% detected once. The sequences come from PBMCs, collected after 12 months of ibrutinib treatment. These receptors all stem from a human donor with chronic lymphocytic leukemia. Each CDR3 is given with its conserved first and last residue. Each record gives: clone size, V gene, J gene, D gene, CDR3 protein, CDR3 DNA. D genes are given only for firm matches. Clone size is not always given. Where it is, it says once, few, many or a class for expanded clones.

abundance: once
v_gene: TRBV9
j_gene: TRBJ2-7
d_gene: -
CDR3aa: CASSVGGPTYEQYF
CDR3nt: TGTGCCAGCAGCGTCGGGGGGCCGACCTACGAGCAGTACTTC

abundance: -
v_gene: TRBV18
j_gene: TRBJ2-7
d_gene: TRBD1
CDR3aa: CASSPADRAANEQYF
CDR3nt: TGTGCCAGCTCACCAGCAGACAGGGCTGCGAACGAGCAGTACTTC

abundance: -
v_gene: TRBV7-3
j_gene: TRBJ2-7
d_gene: TRBD1
CDR3aa: CASSPTLTGRMGEQYF
CDR3nt: TGTGCCAGCAGCCCTACACTGACAGGGCGAATGGGCGAGCAGTACTTC

abundance: -
v_gene: TRBV27
j_gene: TRBJ1-6
d_gene: TRBD1
CDR3aa: CASSLLVTGVTNSPLHF
CDR3nt: TGTGCCAGCAGTTTGCTAGTGACAGGGGTAACCAATTCACCCCTCCACTTT

abundance: -
v_gene: TRBV19
j_gene: TRBJ2-7
d_gene: TRBD2
CDR3aa: CAFPGASGNSYEQYF
CDR3nt: TGTGCCTTCCCTGGGGCTAGCGGGAACTCCTACGAGCAGTACTTC

abundance: -
v_gene: TRBV5-1
j_gene: TRBJ2-7
d_gene: -
CDR3aa: CASSSNAGALSYEQYF
CDR3nt: TGCGCCAGCAGCTCAAACGCCGGGGCCCTCTCGTACGAGCAGTACTTC

abundance: -
v_gene: TRBV5-4
j_gene: TRBJ2-1
d_gene: -
CDR3aa: CASSPGKGGYNEQFF
CDR3nt: TGTGCCAGCAGTCCCGGAAAAGGAGGCTACAATGAGCAGTTCTTC

abundance: -
v_gene: TRBV11-2
j_gene: TRBJ2-3
d_gene: -
CDR3aa: CASSLGETDTQYF
CDR3nt: TGTGCCAGCAGCTTAGGGGAGACAGATACGCAGTATTTT

abundance: -
v_gene: TRBV12-5
j_gene: TRBJ2-2
d_gene: -
CDR3aa: CASGLGDTGELFF
CDR3nt: TGTGCTAGTGGTTTGGGGGACACCGGGGAGCTGTTTTTT

abundance: -
v_gene: TRBV30
j_gene: TRBJ2-3
d_gene: -
CDR3aa: CAWSVWGADTQYF
CDR3nt: TGTGCCTGGAGTGTCTGGGGGGCAGATACGCAGTATTTT

abundance: -
v_gene: TRBV29-1
j_gene: TRBJ1-1
d_gene: -
CDR3aa: CSVDQTRNTEAFF
CDR3nt: TGCAGCGTTGACCAAACTCGGAACACTGAAGCTTTCTTT

abundance: -
v_gene: TRBV19
j_gene: TRBJ1-5
d_gene: -
CDR3aa: CASSITEYSNQPQHF
CDR3nt: TGTGCCAGTAGTATAACAGAGTATAGCAATCAGCCCCAGCATTTT

abundance: -
v_gene: TRBV2
j_gene: TRBJ2-1
d_gene: TRBD2
CDR3aa: CASSTRGAGSEEQFF
CDR3nt: TGTGCCAGCAGTACGCGGGGGGCCGGGTCGGAAGAGCAGTTCTTC

abundance: -
v_gene: TRBV7-9
j_gene: TRBJ1-2
d_gene: TRBD1
CDR3aa: CASSLGYDRVNGYTF
CDR3nt: TGTGCCAGCAGCTTAGGGTACGACAGGGTAAATGGCTACACCTTC

abundance: -
v_gene: TRBV28
j_gene: TRBJ2-1
d_gene: TRBD1
CDR3aa: CASSSSGTGGREQFF
CDR3nt: TGTGCCAGCAGTTCCTCTGGGACAGGGGGACGTGAGCAGTTCTTC

abundance: -
v_gene: TRBV9
j_gene: TRBJ1-2
d_gene: -
CDR3aa: CASSVWGSPNYGYTF
CDR3nt: TGTGCCAGCAGCGTGTGGGGGAGCCCTAACTATGGCTACACCTTC

abundance: -
v_gene: TRBV6-5
j_gene: TRBJ1-1
d_gene: TRBD1
CDR3aa: CASSYRDRATEAFF
CDR3nt: TGTGCCAGCAGTTACCGGGACAGGGCGACTGAAGCTTTCTTT

abundance: -
v_gene: TRBV9
j_gene: TRBJ2-2
d_gene: -
CDR3aa: CASSPTLNTGELFF
CDR3nt: TGTGCCAGCAGCCCAACATTGAACACCGGGGAGCTGTTTTTT

abundance: -
v_gene: TRBV28
j_gene: TRBJ2-5
d_gene: TRBD1
CDR3aa: CASVSGQGPQETQYF
CDR3nt: TGTGCCAGTGTGTCGGGACAGGGTCCCCAAGAGACCCAGTACTTC

abundance: -
v_gene: TRBV7-9
j_gene: TRBJ2-3
d_gene: -
CDR3aa: CASSSSGGTDTQYF
CDR3nt: TGTGCCAGCAGCTCCTCCGGGGGCACAGATACGCAGTATTTT

abundance: few
v_gene: TRBV14
j_gene: TRBJ2-3
d_gene: -
CDR3aa: CASSQVGYSERQYF
CDR3nt: TGTGCCAGCAGCCAAGTCGGCTACTCCGAACGGCAGTATTTT

abundance: -
v_gene: TRBV28
j_gene: TRBJ1-2
d_gene: TRBD1
CDR3aa: CASSFPRGTTYGYTF
CDR3nt: TGTGCCAGCAGTTTTCCCAGGGGGACCACTTATGGCTACACCTTC

abundance: -
v_gene: TRBV4-1
j_gene: TRBJ2-5
d_gene: -
CDR3aa: CASSPILGKGETQYF
CDR3nt: TGCGCCAGCAGCCCGATATTGGGGAAGGGGGAGACCCAGTACTTC

abundance: -
v_gene: TRBV14
j_gene: TRBJ2-7
d_gene: -
CDR3aa: CASTQGANSYEQYF
CDR3nt: TGTGCCAGCACCCAGGGCGCTAACTCCTACGAGCAGTACTTC

abundance: -
v_gene: TRBV4-1
j_gene: TRBJ2-2
d_gene: TRBD1
CDR3aa: CASSHRTQGAETGELFF
CDR3nt: TGCGCCAGCAGCCACCGCACACAGGGGGCGGAAACCGGGGAGCTGTTTTTT

abundance: -
v_gene: TRBV7-6
j_gene: TRBJ1-1
d_gene: -
CDR3aa: CASSPQPSGIAEAFF
CDR3nt: TGTGCCAGCAGCCCCCAACCGTCGGGGATCGCTGAAGCTTTCTTT

abundance: -
v_gene: TRBV27
j_gene: TRBJ2-5
d_gene: -
CDR3aa: CASSWTRARETQYF
CDR3nt: TGTGCCAGCAGTTGGACGAGGGCGCGAGAGACCCAGTACTTC

abundance: -
v_gene: TRBV4-1
j_gene: TRBJ1-1
d_gene: -
CDR3aa: CASSEYTEAFF
CDR3nt: TGCGCCAGCAGCGAATACACTGAAGCTTTCTTT

abundance: -
v_gene: TRBV18
j_gene: TRBJ2-7
d_gene: TRBD2
CDR3aa: CASSPSQGLFGEQYF
CDR3nt: TGTGCCAGCTCACCAAGCCAGGGACTATTCGGCGAGCAGTACTTC

abundance: -
v_gene: TRBV28
j_gene: TRBJ2-1
d_gene: TRBD2
CDR3aa: CASSLMTSGRLREQFF
CDR3nt: TGTGCCAGCAGTTTAATGACTAGCGGGAGGCTTCGGGAGCAGTTCTTC

abundance: -
v_gene: TRBV18
j_gene: TRBJ1-5
d_gene: TRBD1
CDR3aa: CASSLSSAGTGNQPQHF
CDR3nt: TGTGCCAGCTCACTCTCATCTGCAGGGACAGGCAATCAGCCCCAGCATTTT

abundance: -
v_gene: TRBV5-1
j_gene: TRBJ1-6
d_gene: -
CDR3aa: CASSFGHSYNSPLHF
CDR3nt: TGCGCCAGCAGCTTTGGGCACTCCTATAATTCACCCCTCCACTTT

abundance: -
v_gene: TRBV19
j_gene: TRBJ1-5
d_gene: TRBD1
CDR3aa: CARHTRGCNQPQHF
CDR3nt: TGTGCCAGACATACCAGGGGGTGCAATCAGCCCCAGCATTTT

abundance: -
v_gene: TRBV5-1
j_gene: TRBJ2-5
d_gene: -
CDR3aa: CASSPPLQGGEETQYF
CDR3nt: TGCGCCAGCAGTCCGCCCTTACAGGGAGGAGAGGAGACCCAGTACTTC

abundance: -
v_gene: TRBV9
j_gene: TRBJ2-3
d_gene: -
CDR3aa: CASSVHSDTQYF
CDR3nt: TGTGCCAGCAGCGTCCACTCAGATACGCAGTATTTT

abundance: -
v_gene: TRBV27
j_gene: TRBJ1-6
d_gene: -
CDR3aa: CASSLFGSSYNSPLHF
CDR3nt: TGTGCCAGCAGTTTATTTGGGAGCTCCTATAATTCACCCCTCCACTTT

abundance: once
v_gene: TRBV9
j_gene: TRBJ1-1
d_gene: -
CDR3aa: CASSEGGMNTEAFF
CDR3nt: TGTGCCAGCAGCGAGGGGGGTATGAACACTGAAGCTTTCTTT

abundance: -
v_gene: TRBV11-2
j_gene: TRBJ2-7
d_gene: TRBD2
CDR3aa: CASSPQAGGPAGEQYF
CDR3nt: TGTGCCAGCAGCCCACAAGCGGGAGGGCCTGCGGGCGAGCAGTACTTC

abundance: -
v_gene: TRBV5-1
j_gene: TRBJ1-4
d_gene: -
CDR3aa: CASSVGGTPTNEKLFF
CDR3nt: TGCGCCAGCAGCGTAGGAGGGACTCCAACTAATGAAAAACTGTTTTTT

abundance: -
v_gene: TRBV7-9
j_gene: TRBJ1-4
d_gene: -
CDR3aa: CASSVNRGQGGGHEKLFF
CDR3nt: TGTGCCAGCAGCGTCAACCGGGGGCAGGGAGGAGGGCATGAAAAACTGTTTTTT

abundance: -
v_gene: TRBV2
j_gene: TRBJ2-7
d_gene: -
CDR3aa: CASSRGGYEQYF
CDR3nt: TGTGCCAGCAGTCGAGGGGGGTACGAGCAGTACTTC

abundance: -
v_gene: TRBV6-5
j_gene: TRBJ2-7
d_gene: TRBD2
CDR3aa: CASSYSSGGYTYEQYF
CDR3nt: TGTGCCAGCAGTTACTCGTCCGGGGGGTACACCTACGAGCAGTACTTC

abundance: -
v_gene: TRBV6-1
j_gene: TRBJ2-2
d_gene: -
CDR3aa: CASSPSTGNTGELFF
CDR3nt: TGTGCCAGCAGCCCGTCGACAGGGAACACCGGGGAGCTGTTTTTT

abundance: -
v_gene: TRBV5-1
j_gene: TRBJ2-7
d_gene: TRBD2
CDR3aa: CASSQASGSFYEQYF
CDR3nt: TGCGCCAGCAGCCAAGCTAGCGGGAGCTTTTACGAGCAGTACTTC

abundance: once
v_gene: TRBV30
j_gene: TRBJ2-7
d_gene: -
CDR3aa: CAWGRQAGSYEQYF
CDR3nt: TGTGCCTGGGGTCGGCAGGCGGGTTCCTACGAGCAGTACTTC

abundance: -
v_gene: TRBV6-1
j_gene: TRBJ2-1
d_gene: TRBD2
CDR3aa: CASSSLAGSYNEQFF
CDR3nt: TGTGCCAGCAGTAGTCTAGCGGGAAGTTACAATGAGCAGTTCTTC

abundance: -
v_gene: TRBV18
j_gene: TRBJ2-3
d_gene: -
CDR3aa: CASSRAGGDTQYF
CDR3nt: TGTGCCAGCTCACGCGCCGGAGGAGATACGCAGTATTTT

abundance: -
v_gene: TRBV18
j_gene: TRBJ2-7
d_gene: TRBD2
CDR3aa: CASSPVGLAEQQYF
CDR3nt: TGTGCCAGCTCACCAGTGGGACTAGCGGAGCAGCAGTACTTC